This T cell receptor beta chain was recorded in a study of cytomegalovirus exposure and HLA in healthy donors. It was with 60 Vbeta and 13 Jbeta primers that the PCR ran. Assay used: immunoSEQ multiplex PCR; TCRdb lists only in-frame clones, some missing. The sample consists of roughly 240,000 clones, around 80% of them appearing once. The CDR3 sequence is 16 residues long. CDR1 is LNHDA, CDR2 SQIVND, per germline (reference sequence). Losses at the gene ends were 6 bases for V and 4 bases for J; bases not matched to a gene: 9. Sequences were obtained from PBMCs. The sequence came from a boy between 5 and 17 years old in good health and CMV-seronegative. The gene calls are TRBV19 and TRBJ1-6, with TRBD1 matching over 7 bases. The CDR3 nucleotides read TGTGCCAGTAGCCGACAGGGTTTAGCATATAATTCACCCCTCCACTTT. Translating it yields CASSRQGLAYNSPLHF.